Below are 20 T cell receptor beta chains sequenced from a single sample in a study of OX40 agonist ivuxolimab in advanced cancers. Produced via immunoSEQ multiplex PCR; TCRdb's table is partial and in-frame only. The table has some 82,000 clones, 94% seen once. The sequences come from CD4+ or CD8+ T cells sorted from blood, collected in a trial of the OX40 agonist ivuxolimab. These receptors all come from an adult with an advanced solid tumor such as melanoma, head and neck, liver or kidney cancer.

The chain uses TRBV5-4 and TRBJ2-1; D gene unclear. CDR1 is SGHNT, CDR2 YYREEE, per germline (reference sequence). The CDR3 is made up of 12 amino acids. V was clipped by 6 bases and J by 6 bases, with 10 bases between them. In DNA, the CDR3 is TGTGCCAGCACCGCTGGATCCAATGAGCAGTTCTTC. Residues: CASTAGSNEQFF.

This chain connects TRBV4-1 to TRBJ2-1, with 12 nucleotides matching TRBD2. CDR1 MGHRA and CDR2 YSYEKL come from the germline V gene. The CDR3 is 15 residues long. The junction had 7 bases not matched to a gene; V was cut back by 5 bases and J by 8 bases. The DNA for the CDR3 is TGCGCCAGCAGCACCGGACTAGCGGGGTGGGATGAGCAGTTCTTC. It specifies CASSTGLAGWDEQFF.

The DNA of the CDR3 is TGTGCCAGCAGCCCCCCCGACGGCCAAGAGACCCAGTACTTC. Translated, it gives CASSPPDGQETQYF. The chain has TRBV5-4 and TRBJ2-5, with D unclear. Germline CDR1 and CDR2: SGHNT and YYREEE (reference sequence). Trimming took 4 bases from V and 1 from J, leaving 11 bases between them. The CDR3 is 14 residues long.

V is TRBV27 and J is TRBJ2-3; D call uncertain. This CDR3 comprises 15 residues. Per germline, CDR1 MNHEY and CDR2 SMNVEV (reference sequence). Deletions cut 2 bases from V and 2 bases from J, with 11 bases between. The CDR3 is CASSLMGSYTDTQYF. The DNA of the CDR3 is TGTGCCAGCAGTTTAATGGGCAGCTACACAGATACGCAGTATTTT.

CDR3 nucleotides: TGTGCCAGCAGCGGGAGCGGGGAGCAGTTCTTC. Protein sequence: CASSGSGEQFF. The chain joins TRBV9 to TRBJ2-1; possibly TRBD2 for D (6 bases). This CDR3 is 11 amino acids long. Germline-derived CDR1 and CDR2 are SGDLS and YYNGEE. Trimming stripped 3 bases from V and 10 bases from J, with 8 bases between.

CDR3 DNA sequence: TGTGCCAGCAGCGTAGGAGACGGCTATGAGCAGTTCTTC. Its translation is CASSVGDGYEQFF. The rearrangement uses TRBV9 and TRBJ2-1, with unresolved D. Germline-derived CDR1 and CDR2 are SGDLS and YYNGEE. V lost 0 bases, J lost 8 bases, and 9 bases lay in between. This CDR3 spans 13 amino acids.

The chain recombines TRBV15 with TRBJ2-4, with D uncertain. The V gene's germline CDR1 is LNHNV and CDR2 YYDKDF (reference sequence). Trimming took off 0 bases at V and 0 bases at J, with 15 bases between the two ends. The CDR3 is 18 residues long. CDR3 nucleotides: TGTGCCACCAGCAGAGATAATTTCGGTCAACTAGCCAAAAACATTCAGTACTTC. This sequence encodes CATSRDNFGQLAKNIQYF. Full variable domain (outside the CDR3, taken from reference TRBV15 and TRBJ2-4): DAMVIQNPRYQVTQFGKPVTLSCSQTLNHNVMYWYQQKSSQAPKLLFHYYDKDFNNEADTPDNFQSRRPNTSFCFLDIRSPGLGDTAMYLCATSRDNFGQLAKNIQYFGAGTRLSVL.

CDR3 DNA: TGTGCCAGCAGCCCGAGGACGGGGGTGCACGAGCAGTACTTC. The encoded protein is CASSPRTGVHEQYF. V and J are TRBV5-6 and TRBJ2-7; possible D gene TRBD2, 6 bases. The germline gives CDR1 SGHDT, CDR2 YYEEEE. The CDR3 loop spans 14 amino acids. The germline V and J ends were trimmed by 4 bases and 5 bases, with 16 bases remaining between them.

This chain links TRBV7-9 with TRBJ2-3; possibly TRBD1 for D (7 bases). V was shortened by 5 bases and J by 4 bases, with 16 bases between the two germline ends. This CDR3 is built from 15 residues. CDR1 is SEHNR, CDR2 FQNEAQ, per germline (reference sequence). The CDR3: CASSPGGPPPDTQYF. CDR3 coding DNA: TGTGCCAGCAGCCCAGGGGGGCCGCCGCCAGATACGCAGTATTTT.

The chain combines TRBV28 with TRBJ2-1, with TRBD1 as a possible D gene (5 bases). CDR1 is MDHEN and CDR2 is SYDVKM in the germline V gene. Trimming shortened V by 6 bases and J by 2 bases, and 11 bases separated the two germline ends. The CDR3 is 14 amino acids. This CDR3 reads CASSPRTTYNEQFF. The CDR3 DNA sequence: TGTGCCAGCAGCCCACGGACAACCTACAATGAGCAGTTCTTC. Full variable domain (outside the CDR3, taken from reference TRBV28 and TRBJ2-1): DVKVTQSSRYLVKRTGEKVFLECVQDMDHENMFWYRQDPGLGLRLIYFSYDVKMKEKGDIPEGYSVSREKKERFSLILESASTNQTSMYLCASSPRTTYNEQFFGPGTRLTVL.

The J gene is TRBJ2-3, the V gene TRBV14; TRBD2 is a possible D gene (6 bases). Trimming took off 0 bases at V and 6 bases at J, with 19 bases between the two ends. Germline CDR1 SGHDN, CDR2 FVKESK. This CDR3 has 17 amino acids. The CDR3 coding sequence is TGTGCCAGCAGCCAAGATTCTCCGGGACTGATGATGGATACGCAGTATTTT. This sequence encodes CASSQDSPGLMMDTQYF. The whole variable domain, filled in from reference TRBV14 and TRBJ2-3, reads EAGVTQFPSHSVIEKGQTVTLRCDPISGHDNLYWYRRVMGKEIKFLLHFVKESKQDESGMPNNRFLAERTGGTYSTLKVQPAELEDSGVYFCASSQDSPGLMMDTQYFGPGTRLTVL.

The genes are TRBV29-1 and TRBJ2-7, with a possible D match to TRBD2 (6 bases). CDR3 size: 13 residues. V was cut by 5 bases and J by 0 bases, with 11 bases left in between. In germline, CDR1 is SQVTM, CDR2 ANQGSEA. CDR3 residues: CSVMEGSSYEQYF. The CDR3 nucleotides read TGCAGCGTTATGGAGGGGAGCTCCTACGAGCAGTACTTC.

This chain links TRBV9 with TRBJ1-1; 9 bases match TRBD1. V lost 2 bases to trimming and J lost 1 base; unmatched junction nucleotides: 3. The germline gives CDR1 SGDLS, CDR2 YYNGEE. The CDR3 is 15 amino acids. Written as DNA, the CDR3 is TGTGCCAGCAGCGTTTTGGACAGGGGGAACACTGAAGCTTTCTTT. Translating it yields CASSVLDRGNTEAFF.

The V call is TRBV9, the J call TRBJ1-4, with a weak D call TRBD1 (5 bases). Germline V gene lookup returns CDR1 SGDLS and CDR2 YYNGEE. The CDR3 contains 13 residues. V lost 4 bases to trimming and J lost 12 bases, with 16 bases between them. For the CDR3, the DNA is TGTGCCAGCAGCCCAAACACAGGAGGCGAACTGTTTTTT. This codes for CASSPNTGGELFF.

This chain links TRBV5-6 with TRBJ2-7, with D possibly TRBD1 on 6 matching bases. The CDR3 is made up of 14 amino acids. V was clipped by 4 bases and J by 0 bases, with 11 bases between them. Per germline, CDR1 SGHDT and CDR2 YYEEEE. The CDR3 spells CASSRQDSSYEQYF. CDR3 DNA: TGTGCCAGCAGCAGGCAGGACAGCTCCTACGAGCAGTACTTC.

This clone occurred a few times. The chain links TRBV19 to TRBJ1-1; tentative D call: TRBD1 (6 bases). V was pared by 1 base and J by 5 bases, with 14 bases between. This CDR3 comprises 15 residues. Germline CDR1 reads LNHDA; CDR2 reads SQIVND (reference sequence). CDR3 in DNA: TGTGCCAGTAGTATAGCCGTCAGGGGCGCGACTGAAGCTTTCTTT. This encodes CASSIAVRGATEAFF.

This clone has only one observation. V gene TRBV5-1 combines with J gene TRBJ2-3; 12 bases match TRBD2. CDR1 and CDR2 from the germline V gene are SGHRS and YFSETQ. The CDR3 totals 21 residues. J was trimmed by 1 base and V by 3 bases; bases with no gene match: 18. The chain's CDR3 is CASSSGVLGTSGHPGTDTQYF. In DNA, the CDR3 is TGCGCCAGCAGCTCGGGGGTCCTCGGGACTAGCGGGCACCCCGGCACAGATACGCAGTATTTT. Based on the CDR3 plus reference TRBV5-1 and TRBJ2-3, the full variable domain is KAGVTQTPRYLIKTRGQQVTLSCSPISGHRSVSWYQQTPGQGLQFLFEYFSETQRNKGNFPGRFSGRQFSNSRSEMNVSTLELGDSALYLCASSSGVLGTSGHPGTDTQYFGPGTRLTVL.

This clone was recorded once. The chain joins TRBV9 to TRBJ2-7; D gene unclear. The CDR3 runs to 15 residues. Germline V gene lookup returns CDR1 SGDLS and CDR2 YYNGEE. Trimming left V 0 bases short and J 4 bases short, with 14 bases between. The CDR3: CASSVVSGRGYEQYF. The CDR3 DNA follows: TGTGCCAGCAGCGTAGTTTCCGGAAGAGGATACGAGCAGTACTTC.

The J gene is TRBJ2-1, the V gene TRBV27; perhaps TRBD2 as D (6 bases). The V end was cut by 7 bases, the J end by 4 bases, with 23 bases between. Germline CDR1 and CDR2: MNHEY and SMNVEV (reference sequence). The CDR3 contains 17 residues. The CDR3 sequence is CASTSFSGTPKYNEQFF. CDR3 nucleotides: TGTGCCAGCACCTCCTTCTCAGGGACTCCCAAATACAATGAGCAGTTCTTC.

This clone was seen a single time. The chain combines TRBV6-5 with TRBJ2-5; tentative D call: TRBD2 (5 bases). V lost 7 bases and J 5 bases, leaving 17 bases between the germline ends. Germline V gene data show CDR1 as MNHEY and CDR2 as SVGAGI. This CDR3 has 14 amino acids. The CDR3 reads CASTEHREMETQYF. The CDR3 DNA follows: TGTGCCAGCACCGAACATCGGGAAATGGAGACCCAGTACTTC.